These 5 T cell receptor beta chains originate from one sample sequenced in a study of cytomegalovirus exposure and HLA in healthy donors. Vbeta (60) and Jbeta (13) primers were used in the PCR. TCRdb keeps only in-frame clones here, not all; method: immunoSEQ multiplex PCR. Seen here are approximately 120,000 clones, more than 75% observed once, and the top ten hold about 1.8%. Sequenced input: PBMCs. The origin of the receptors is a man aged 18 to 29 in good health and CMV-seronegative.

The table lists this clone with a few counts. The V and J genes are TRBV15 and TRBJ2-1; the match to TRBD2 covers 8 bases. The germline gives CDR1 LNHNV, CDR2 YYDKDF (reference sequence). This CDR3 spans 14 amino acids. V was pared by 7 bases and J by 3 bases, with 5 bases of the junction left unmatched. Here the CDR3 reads CATMSGSFYNEQFF. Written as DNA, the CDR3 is TGTGCCACCATGAGCGGGAGTTTCTACAATGAGCAGTTCTTC. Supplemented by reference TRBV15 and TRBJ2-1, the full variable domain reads DAMVIQNPRYQVTQFGKPVTLSCSQTLNHNVMYWYQQKSSQAPKLLFHYYDKDFNNEADTPDNFQSRRPNTSFCFLDIRSPGLGDTAMYLCATMSGSFYNEQFFGPGTRLTVL.

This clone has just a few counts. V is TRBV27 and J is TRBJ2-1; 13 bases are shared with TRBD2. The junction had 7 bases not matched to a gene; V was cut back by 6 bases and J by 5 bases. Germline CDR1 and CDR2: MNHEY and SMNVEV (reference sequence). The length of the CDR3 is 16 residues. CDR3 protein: CASRPKTSGGNNEQFF. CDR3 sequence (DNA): TGTGCCAGCAGGCCGAAGACTAGCGGGGGGAACAATGAGCAGTTCTTC.

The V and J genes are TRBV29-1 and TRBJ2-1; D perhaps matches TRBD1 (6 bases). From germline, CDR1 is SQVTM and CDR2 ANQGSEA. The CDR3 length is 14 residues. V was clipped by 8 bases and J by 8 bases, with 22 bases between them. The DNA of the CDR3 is TGCAGCTGTCGAGGACAGTCATTCCCGGATGAGCAGTTCTTC. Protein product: CSCRGQSFPDEQFF.

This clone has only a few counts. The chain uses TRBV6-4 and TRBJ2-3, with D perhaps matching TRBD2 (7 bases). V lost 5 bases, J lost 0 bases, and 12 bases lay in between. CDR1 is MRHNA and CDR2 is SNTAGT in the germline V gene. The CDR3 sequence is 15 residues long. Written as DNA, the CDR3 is TGTGCCAGCAGTAAAGGCGGGGGCAGCACAGATACGCAGTATTTT. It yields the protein CASSKGGGSTDTQYF.

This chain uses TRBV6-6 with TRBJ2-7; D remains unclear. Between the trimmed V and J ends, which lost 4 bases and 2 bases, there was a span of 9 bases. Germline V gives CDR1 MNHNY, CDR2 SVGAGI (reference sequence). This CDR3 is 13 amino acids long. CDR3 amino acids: CASSSHSTYEQYF. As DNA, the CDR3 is TGTGCCAGCAGTTCGCACAGCACCTACGAGCAGTACTTC.